What follows are 5 T cell receptor beta chains derived from one specimen sequenced in a study of regulatory T cells in long-lasting Graves disease. Time point specified: persistent/refractory GD, antithyroid drugs over 5 years with positive TRAb. Researchers made the TCR library from RNA that was extracted from PBMCs. HTBI primers from iRepertoire and Arm-PCR of CDR3 regions yielded the TCR beta libraries. Using its own MiXCR run on the multiplex PCR reads, TCRdb lists one record per CDR3 protein. This sample carries approximately 690,000 distinct CDR3 sequences, roughly 30% of them seen once, and the ten largest clones take 40% to 50%. This specimen was peripheral blood mononuclear cells (PBMCs), taken when the disease was refractory, from a patient treated with antithyroid drugs. Receptors originate from a female donor with Graves disease.

Remarks on this clonotype: Germline is not matched at one junction end, which may reflect a read error. The genes are TRBV10-1 and TRBJ1-5; TRBD1 aligns across 7 bases. CDR1 is WNHNN, CDR2 SYGVQD, per germline (reference sequence). This CDR3 comprises 17 residues. Here the CDR3 DNA reads TGTGCCAGCAGTGTATCAGGGGGGGATACCGCAGGACAGCCCCAGCATTTT. Amino acid sequence: CASSVSGGDTAGQPQHF.

This clonotype was seen just once. The chain joins TRBV5-1 to TRBJ2-2; 11 nucleotides line up with TRBD2. Germline loops: CDR1 SGHRS, CDR2 YFSETQ. The V segment lost 1 base and the J segment 4 bases; nucleotides outside the gene matches: 6. This CDR3 contains 17 residues. CDR3 amino acids: CASSLTSGRSGTGELFF. DNA of the CDR3: TGCGCCAGCAGCTTGACTAGCGGGAGATCGGGCACCGGGGAGCTGTTTTTT. Full variable domain (missing parts from reference TRBV5-1 and TRBJ2-2): KAGVTQTPRYLIKTRGQQVTLSCSPISGHRSVSWYQQTPGQGLQFLFEYFSETQRNKGNFPGRFSGRQFSNSRSEMNVSTLELGDSALYLCASSLTSGRSGTGELFFGEGSRLTVL.

This clonotype was detected a few times. The chain has TRBV19 and TRBJ1-1, with a possible D match to TRBD1 (6 bases). Germline V gene lookup returns CDR1 LNHDA and CDR2 SQIVND (reference sequence). The CDR3 runs to 15 residues. Trimming removed 4 bases at V and 3 bases at J, with 15 bases between. CDR3 DNA: TGTGCCAGTAGTACTAACAGGGCGGCGGACACTGAAGCTTTCTTT. It is translated as CASSTNRAADTEAFF.

CDR3 sequence reads: CAGYTKNIQYF. Here the CDR3 DNA reads TGTGCCGGTTATACCAAAAACATTCAGTACTTC. This chain connects TRBV30 to TRBJ2-4; D uncertain. V lost 8 bases and J 2 bases, leaving 7 bases between the germline ends. CDR1 and CDR2 from the germline V gene are GTSNPN and SVGIG (reference sequence). The CDR3 length is 11 residues.

V gene TRBV5-1 combines with J gene TRBJ2-7; TRBD2 aligns across 7 bases. This CDR3 spans 15 amino acids. With V trimmed by 4 bases and J by 4 bases, 11 bases remained unmatched. Germline values: CDR1 SGHRS, CDR2 YFSETQ. CDR3 protein: CASSPTGTILYEQYF. CDR3 nucleotides: TGCGCCAGCAGCCCGACCGGGACTATTCTATACGAGCAGTACTTC.